This passage covers 20 T cell receptor beta chains from one sample sequenced in a study of blood T cell repertoires in COVID-19. Repertoires were generated with immunoSEQ multiplex PCR, while TCRdb's copy carries only in-frame clones and drops some. Among tens of thousands of clones listed, roughly nine tenths were seen once. The specimen sequenced was peripheral blood. These receptors were obtained from a woman older than 75 with active or convalescent COVID-19.

This rearrangement joins TRBV9 to TRBJ2-3; D remains ambiguous. The length of the CDR3 is 18 residues. V was trimmed by 0 bases and J by 0 bases, leaving 17 bases between them. The germline V gene has CDR1 SGDLS and CDR2 YYNGEE. The CDR3 protein is CASSVAPLEFSSTDTQYF. CDR3 DNA sequence: TGTGCCAGCAGCGTAGCTCCCCTGGAGTTCTCTAGCACAGATACGCAGTATTTT.

In its sample, this clone was seen once. This rearrangement joins TRBV19 to TRBJ2-1; 8 nucleotides align to TRBD1. Trimming took 6 bases from V and 4 from J; bases not matched to a gene: 8. Germline V gene sequence: CDR1 LNHDA, CDR2 SQIVND (reference sequence). The CDR3 is 15 residues long. Here the CDR3 DNA reads TGTGCCAGTAGGAGGACAGGGTTGGGGTACAATGAGCAGTTCTTC. Translated, it gives CASRRTGLGYNEQFF.

This chain connects TRBV7-6 to TRBJ2-1; possibly TRBD1 for D (5 bases). CDR3 length: 14 amino acids. The V and J ends lost 5 bases and 8 bases respectively, with 16 bases between them. Germline CDR1 is SGHVS and CDR2 is FNYEAQ. CDR3 residues: CASSPWTDSDEQFF. The CDR3 bases are TGTGCCAGCAGCCCCTGGACCGACAGCGATGAGCAGTTCTTC.

This clone has more than one count but fewer than ten. This chain connects TRBV9 to TRBJ2-3; 10 bases are a match to TRBD1. CDR1 is SGDLS and CDR2 is YYNGEE in the germline V gene. This CDR3 spans 16 amino acids. Trimming cost V 0 bases and J 1 base; bases outside gene matches: 2. The CDR3 region is CASSVAGTGGTDTQYF. In DNA form, the CDR3 reads TGTGCCAGCAGCGTAGCCGGGACAGGGGGCACAGATACGCAGTATTTT.

The chain couples TRBV5-1 to TRBJ1-1; D might be TRBD1 (5 bases). The CDR3 is 14 amino acids. CDR1 SGHRS and CDR2 YFSETQ come from the germline V gene. V lost 7 bases and J lost 1, with 14 bases in between. CDR3 nucleotides: TGCGCCAGCTCCACGGGGGGGAGGAACACTGAAGCTTTCTTT. Translation gives CASSTGGRNTEAFF.

This sequence joins TRBV5-1 and TRBJ1-5, with D possibly matching TRBD1 (6 bases). The V end lost 0 bases, the J end lost 1 base, and 8 bases lay between the germline ends. Germline V lookup: CDR1 SGHRS, CDR2 YFSETQ. The CDR3 is 15 amino acids. The CDR3 nucleotides are TGCGCCAGCAGCTTGGACGGACAGAGCAATCAGCCCCAGCATTTT. Amino acid sequence: CASSLDGQSNQPQHF.

This chain links TRBV24-1 with TRBJ1-2, with D maybe TRBD1 (5 bases). In germline, CDR1 is KGHDR, CDR2 SFDVKD. This CDR3 region has 13 residues. V was cut by 5 bases and J by 3 bases, with 9 bases left in between. CDR3 DNA: TGTGCCACCAGTGGGGTAGGGGACTATGGCTACACCTTC. Encoded protein: CATSGVGDYGYTF.

V and J are TRBV19 and TRBJ2-3, with D possibly matching TRBD2 (6 bases). The CDR3 runs to 15 residues. Looked up from germline, CDR1 is LNHDA and CDR2 is SQIVND (reference sequence). Trimming shortened V by 1 base and J by 0 bases, and 8 bases separated the two germline ends. The CDR3 loop reads CASSIGGTSTDTQYF. Written as DNA, the CDR3 is TGTGCCAGTAGTATAGGGGGGACTAGCACAGATACGCAGTATTTT.

The gene calls are TRBV30 and TRBJ1-3; TRBD1 might be the D (6 bases). CDR3 length equals 18 residues. V lost 1 base to trimming and J lost 0 bases, with 19 bases between them. Germline V gives CDR1 GTSNPN, CDR2 SVGIG (reference sequence). The CDR3 nucleotides read TGTGCCTGGAGTGCGTCCTACCCCCAGGGGAGCTCTGGAAACACCATATATTTT. Translation: CAWSASYPQGSSGNTIYF.

Concerning this clone itself: It is unclear where the CDR3 begins or ends on the DNA, so no DNA is shown, and the CDR3 is as TCRdb lists it. The chain couples TRBV27 to TRBJ1-1. The germline CDR1 and CDR2 sequences are MNHEY and SMNVEV (reference sequence). The CDR3 is 15 amino acids in total, end residues counted. The CDR3 here is CASILGRGPNTEAFF.

The V gene is TRBV5-1, the J gene TRBJ1-4; D perhaps matches TRBD1 (6 bases). Trimming cost V 2 bases and J 3 bases, with 14 bases left between them. The CDR3 covers 16 residues. CDR1 and CDR2 from the germline V gene are SGHRS and YFSETQ. As DNA, the CDR3 is TGCGCCAGCAGCTTTACAGGGTTTTCGGCTAATGAAAAACTGTTTTTT. Amino acids: CASSFTGFSANEKLFF.

This chain connects TRBV4-2 to TRBJ2-2; 8 positions match TRBD2. With 1 base clipped from V and 10 bases from J, the junction kept 8 bases outside the gene matches. This CDR3 has 15 amino acids. In germline, CDR1 is LGHNA, CDR2 YNFKEQ. CDR3 nucleotide sequence: TGTGCCAGCAGCCAAGGGGGACTAGGAGTTTCGGAGCTGTTTTTT. Its translation is CASSQGGLGVSELFF.

The CDR3 spells CASSDGVLQPQHF. The CDR3 DNA is TGTGCCAGCAGTGATGGAGTTCTTCAGCCCCAGCATTTT. The chain has TRBV2 and TRBJ1-5; D remains unclear. Looked up from germline, CDR1 is SNHLY and CDR2 is FYNNEI. This CDR3 region has 13 residues. Trimming cost V 3 bases and J 6 bases, with 9 bases left between them.

This clone has only a few counts. The CDR3 is CSVLRAPAGTEAFF. The CDR3 nucleotides read TGCAGCGTACTAAGGGCTCCTGCGGGGACTGAAGCTTTCTTT. V gene TRBV29-1 combines with J gene TRBJ1-1; the D is unclear. Trimming left V 6 bases short and J 5 bases short, with 19 bases between. There are 14 residues in the CDR3. CDR1 and CDR2 (germline): SQVTM, ANQGSEA.

V is TRBV4-2 and J is TRBJ1-1, with D possibly being TRBD1 (5 bases). The CDR3 is 16 amino acids. The germline V gene encodes CDR1 LGHNA and CDR2 YNFKEQ. The V end lost 1 base, the J end lost 1 base, and 13 bases lay between the germline ends. The CDR3 coding sequence is TGTGCCAGCAGCCAAGTGCTGGGGCAGCAGAACACTGAAGCTTTCTTT. Protein product: CASSQVLGQQNTEAFF.

The rearrangement uses TRBV4-1 and TRBJ2-1, with D possibly matching TRBD2 (6 bases). The germline CDR1 and CDR2 sequences are MGHRA and YSYEKL. V was pared by 4 bases and J by 7 bases, with 11 bases between. This CDR3 region has 13 residues. Here the CDR3 reads CASSRLGGNEQFF. The CDR3 DNA reads as TGCGCCAGCAGCCGGCTTGGGGGGAATGAGCAGTTCTTC.

The rearrangement links TRBV5-8 to TRBJ2-1; TRBD2 aligns across 10 bases. The CDR3 consists of 17 residues. The trim removed 2 bases at V and 9 bases at J, leaving 14 bases unmatched. In germline, CDR1 is SGHTS, CDR2 YDEGEE. The CDR3: CASSFSPLAGALGEQFF. The CDR3 DNA reads as TGTGCCAGCAGCTTTTCCCCGCTAGCGGGGGCCCTAGGTGAGCAGTTCTTC.

The chain is built from TRBV6-5 and TRBJ2-5, with TRBD2 matching over 8 bases. The CDR3 has 15 amino acids. The germline CDR1 and CDR2 sequences are MNHEY and SVGAGI. J gave up 3 bases and V 4 bases, and 7 bases lay outside the gene matches. CDR3 region: CASSSVTSGKETQYF. Written as DNA, the CDR3 is TGTGCCAGCAGTTCCGTCACTAGCGGAAAAGAGACCCAGTACTTC.

The gene calls are TRBV10-3 and TRBJ2-7, with D maybe TRBD1 (5 bases). V was cut by 3 bases and J by 2 bases, with 8 bases left in between. Germline-derived CDR1 and CDR2 are ENHRY and SYGVKD. The CDR3 has 13 residues. The CDR3 region is CAISEGATYEQYF. DNA of the CDR3: TGTGCCATCAGTGAAGGGGCCACCTACGAGCAGTACTTC.

This rearrangement joins TRBV6-5 to TRBJ2-2; tentatively, D is TRBD2 (6 bases). Trimming removed 10 bases from V and 5 bases from J, with 20 bases in between. Germline values: CDR1 MNHEY, CDR2 SVGAGI. The CDR3 length is 15 residues. This CDR3 is CATHLKARGTGELFF. The CDR3, as DNA: TGTGCCACCCACCTCAAGGCCCGGGGGACCGGGGAGCTGTTTTTT.